This T cell receptor beta chain was sequenced for a study of blood T cell repertoires in COVID-19. This clone was picked up one time. This table comes from immunoSEQ multiplex PCR, and its TCRdb copy is limited to in-frame clones, with some not included. The repertoire holds around 200,000 clones, with about 83% as singletons. The length of the CDR3 is 17 residues. J gave up 0 bases and V 3 bases, and 13 bases lay outside the gene matches. Germline V gene sequence: CDR1 SQVTM, CDR2 ANQGSEA. Sequenced sample: peripheral blood. The chain employs TRBV29-1 and TRBJ1-1; 7 positions agree with TRBD1. The clonotype originates from a woman between 45 and 65 years old with acute or convalescent COVID-19. This chain's CDR3 is CSVEGGGRQGMNTEAFF. CDR3 coding DNA: TGCAGCGTTGAGGGTGGGGGAAGACAGGGTATGAACACTGAAGCTTTCTTT. The entire variable domain, with the rest obtained from reference TRBV29-1 and TRBJ1-1, is as follows: SAVISQKPSRDICQRGTSLTIQCQVDSQVTMMFWYRQQPGQSLTLIATANQGSEATYESGFVIDKFPISRPNLTFSTLTVSNMSPEDSSIYLCSVEGGGRQGMNTEAFFGQGTRLTVV.